Each of the 26 T cell receptor beta chains below was sequenced from the same sample in a study of Ad26.COV2.S vaccination and SARS-CoV-2 variants. Stated treatment: roughly 18 received Ad26.COV2.S at low or high dose, single or two shots; roughly five received placebo; per-sample allocation not given. Vaccine and placebo recipients were sampled on day 63 after the first injection. The data were produced by immunoSEQ multiplex PCR, yet TCRdb's version contains in-frame clones alone and is incomplete. The sample holds about 350,000 clones; around 90% are singletons and the top ten take around 5.8%. The source was peripheral blood, collected in a trial of Ad26.COV2.S vaccine versus placebo. These receptors all stem from a person between 18 and 65 years old who received the Ad26.COV2.S COVID-19 vaccine or a placebo.

V gene TRBV3-1 (or the pseudogene TRBV3-2) combines with J gene TRBJ1-4; possibly TRBD1 for D (6 bases). V lost 0 bases and J lost 7, with 12 bases in between. In germline, CDR1 is LGHDT, CDR2 YNNKEL (reference sequence). The CDR3 loop spans 15 amino acids. In nucleotides, the CDR3 is TGTGCCAGCAGCCAAGATCTTGTCAGGGGTGAAAAACTGTTTTTT. Translation: CASSQDLVRGEKLFF.

This rearrangement joins TRBV11-2 to TRBJ2-7; weak D call: TRBD1 (5 bases). Germline-derived CDR1 and CDR2 are SGHAT and FQNNGV. Trimming removed 1 base from V and 4 bases from J, with 14 bases in between. CDR3 size: 15 residues. This CDR3 reads CASSLVRDREYEQYF. CDR3 sequence (DNA): TGTGCCAGCAGCTTAGTCCGAGACAGAGAGTACGAGCAGTACTTC.

The chain uses TRBV28 and TRBJ1-2; a possible D gene is TRBD1 (5 bases). This CDR3 is built from 16 residues. The V gene lost 6 bases and the J gene lost 4 bases, with 21 bases spanning the gap. CDR1 and CDR2 (germline): MDHEN, SYDVKM. The CDR3 spells CASRQEGHRTVYGYTF. CDR3 bases: TGTGCCAGCAGGCAGGAAGGCCACAGGACCGTCTATGGCTACACCTTC.

The chain couples TRBV30 to TRBJ2-4; 11 bases line up with TRBD2. The ends lost 1 base at V and 8 bases at J; junction bases unmatched: 7. Germline V gene data show CDR1 as GTSNPN and CDR2 as SVGIG (reference sequence). The CDR3 runs to 15 residues. DNA of the CDR3: TGTGCCTGGAGTGCCCTGACTAGCGGGAACTACATTCAGTACTTC. Its translation is CAWSALTSGNYIQYF. Variable domain in full (rest from reference TRBV30 and TRBJ2-4): SQTIHQWPATLVQPVGSPLSLECTVEGTSNPNLYWYRQAAGRGLQLLFYSVGIGQISSEVPQNLSASRPQDRQFILSSKKLLLSDSGFYLCAWSALTSGNYIQYFGAGTRLSVL.

The chain carries TRBV2 and TRBJ1-1; tentatively, D is TRBD1 (5 bases). The CDR3 totals 14 residues. Trimming pared 6 bases from V and 1 base from J, leaving 12 bases between. CDR1 is SNHLY and CDR2 is FYNNEI in the germline V gene. This CDR3 is CASRLQVTNTEAFF. Written as DNA, the CDR3 is TGTGCCAGCAGGTTACAGGTTACGAACACTGAAGCTTTCTTT.

The V gene is TRBV7-6, the J gene TRBJ1-2; D remains unclear. Trimming took 5 bases from V and 5 from J, leaving 21 bases between them. Per germline, CDR1 SGHVS and CDR2 FNYEAQ. The CDR3 totals 16 residues. CDR3 in DNA: TGTGCCAGCAGCCCCTCGCCGACCCGGATCCTGTATGGCTACACCTTC. Encoded protein: CASSPSPTRILYGYTF.

The J gene is TRBJ1-2, the V gene TRBV7-9; 9 bases align to TRBD1. The germline gives CDR1 SEHNR, CDR2 FQNEAQ (reference sequence). This CDR3 is 16 amino acids long. Trimming removed 1 base from V and 1 base from J; junction bases left unmatched: 4. The CDR3 spells CASSLDRTGVNYGYTF. In nucleotides, the CDR3 is TGTGCCAGCAGCTTAGATCGGACAGGGGTTAACTATGGCTACACCTTC.

This chain connects TRBV9 to TRBJ2-1; 10 nucleotides agree with TRBD2. The CDR3 consists of 18 residues. Looked up from germline, CDR1 is SGDLS and CDR2 is YYNGEE. V was clipped by 1 base and J by 6 bases; unmatched bases: 13. CDR3 sequence (DNA): TGTGCCAGCAGCGTAAAGAGCGGGAGGGCGAAAGGAGGCAATGAGCAGTTCTTC. Translated: CASSVKSGRAKGGNEQFF.

The chain uses TRBV6-4 and TRBJ1-2, with D uncertain. V was cut by 3 bases and J by 4 bases, with 12 bases left in between. The CDR3 length is 14 residues. Germline lookup yields CDR1 MRHNA and CDR2 SNTAGT. The CDR3 region has the DNA TGTGCCAGCAGTGAAGACCACCAAACCTATGGCTACACCTTC. This encodes CASSEDHQTYGYTF.

The chain recombines TRBV5-6 with TRBJ1-5; D is unresolved. Germline V gene sequence: CDR1 SGHDT, CDR2 YYEEEE. This CDR3 has 14 amino acids. Trimming removed 3 bases at V and 7 bases at J, with 14 bases between. CDR3: CASSWAPSGQPQHF. The CDR3 region has the DNA TGTGCCAGCAGCTGGGCTCCGAGTGGCCAGCCCCAGCATTTT.

This clone was seen only a few times. The chain joins TRBV4-2 to TRBJ1-1, with D tentatively TRBD1 (5 bases). Germline V gene lookup returns CDR1 LGHNA and CDR2 YNFKEQ. The length of the CDR3 is 10 residues. The V end lost 5 bases, the J end lost 10 bases, and 8 bases lay between the germline ends. The CDR3 DNA is TGTGCCAGCAGCGAGGGGAGAGCTTTCTTT. This encodes CASSEGRAFF.

With respect to this clone: Other nucleotide sequences in the sample specify the same CDR3. The rearrangement uses TRBV5-1 and TRBJ2-1, with 11 bases aligning to TRBD2. The CDR3 runs 15 residues. Trimming removed 3 bases from V and 3 bases from J; junction bases left unmatched: 2. The germline V gene has CDR1 SGHRS and CDR2 YFSETQ. The CDR3 sequence is CASSSGTSGYNEQFF. DNA for the CDR3: TGCGCCAGCAGCTCCGGGACTAGCGGCTACAATGAGCAGTTCTTC.

The chain joins TRBV5-1 to TRBJ2-7, with TRBD1 identical over 7 bases. Germline values: CDR1 SGHRS, CDR2 YFSETQ. After removal of 4 bases from V and 4 bases from J, the junction contained 8 bases not matched to a gene. The CDR3 is 14 residues long. The CDR3 nucleotides are TGCGCCAGCAGCCCCGGGACAGACCAATACGAGCAGTACTTC. Protein: CASSPGTDQYEQYF.

The chain couples TRBV7-3 to TRBJ2-2, with TRBD1 identical over 9 bases. The germline CDR1 and CDR2 sequences are SGHTA and FQGTGA. The CDR3 has 14 residues. Trimming cost V 6 bases and J 3 bases; bases outside gene matches: 2. Here the CDR3 DNA reads TGTGCCAGCAGGCGACAGGGGGACACCGGGGAGCTGTTTTTT. It specifies CASRRQGDTGELFF.

The J gene is TRBJ1-2, the V gene TRBV7-9; 9 bases are shared with TRBD1. The CDR3 loop spans 16 amino acids. The germline CDR1 and CDR2 sequences are SEHNR and FQNEAQ (reference sequence). V lost 2 bases, J lost 4 bases, and 8 bases stayed unmatched. DNA for the CDR3: TGTGCCAGCAGCTTATCATGGACAGGGGCCACCTATGGCTACACCTTC. This translates into CASSLSWTGATYGYTF.

The chain uses TRBV7-2 and TRBJ1-5; 7 bases are shared with TRBD1. Germline loops: CDR1 SGHTA, CDR2 FQGNSA. There are 15 residues in the CDR3. J gave up 3 bases and V 5 bases, and 7 bases lay outside the gene matches. CDR3 sequence (DNA): TGTGCCAGCAGCCCGACGACAGGGTTCAATCAGCCCCAGCATTTT. It codes for CASSPTTGFNQPQHF.

The V gene is TRBV18, the J gene TRBJ2-3, with no clear D. V lost 0 bases and J 1 base, leaving 14 bases between the germline ends. Germline V gives CDR1 KGHSH, CDR2 LQKENI. The CDR3 totals 17 residues. The CDR3 nucleotides are TGTGCCAGCTCACCACCTCCCGGGCCCCGGGGCACAGATACGCAGTATTTT. Its translation is CASSPPPGPRGTDTQYF.

The V call is TRBV18, the J call TRBJ2-7, with a tentative D call TRBD1 (5 bases). Per germline, CDR1 KGHSH and CDR2 LQKENI. This CDR3 comprises 15 residues. V shed 2 bases and J shed 0 bases, with 11 bases lying between them. The CDR3 DNA follows: TGTGCCAGCTCACCAAGGTCAGGGCCCTCCTACGAGCAGTACTTC. This sequence encodes CASSPRSGPSYEQYF.

The V call is TRBV5-1, the J call TRBJ2-2; 9 bases align to TRBD2. The CDR3 is made up of 16 amino acids. Losses at the gene ends were 4 bases for V and 2 bases for J; bases not matched to a gene: 6. The germline V gene has CDR1 SGHRS and CDR2 YFSETQ. CDR3 bases: TGCGCCAGCAGCCTCGGACTAGCGACTAACACCGGGGAGCTGTTTTTT. Translated: CASSLGLATNTGELFF.

The chain has TRBV19 and TRBJ2-6; D is possibly TRBD1 or TRBD2 (6 bases each). Germline V gives CDR1 LNHDA, CDR2 SQIVND (reference sequence). V was pared by 7 bases and J by 0 bases, with 19 bases between. The CDR3 has 18 residues. CDR3 region: CASNTGAVHSSGANVLTF. In nucleotides, the CDR3 is TGTGCCAGTAATACGGGGGCAGTTCACTCCTCTGGGGCCAACGTCCTGACTTTC.

V is TRBV7-2 and J is TRBJ1-5; possible D gene TRBD1, 5 bases. There are 13 residues in the CDR3. Germline-derived CDR1 and CDR2 are SGHTA and FQGNSA. Trimming pared 4 bases from V and 4 bases from J, leaving 8 bases between. Here the CDR3 DNA reads TGTGCCAGCAGCTGGGGGAGGAATCAGCCCCAGCATTTT. The encoded protein is CASSWGRNQPQHF.

The rearrangement links TRBV5-4 to TRBJ2-1; TRBD2 aligns across 9 bases. CDR1 SGHNT and CDR2 YYREEE come from the germline V gene (reference sequence). Trimming took 0 bases from V and 7 from J; bases not matched to a gene: 8. The CDR3 loop spans 16 amino acids. Here the CDR3 DNA reads TGTGCCAGCAGCTTGGCCTCTCTAGCGGGAAAGAATGAGCAGTTCTTC. Translating gives CASSLASLAGKNEQFF.

The rearrangement uses TRBV20-1 and TRBJ2-4; unclear D gene. Germline V gene lookup returns CDR1 DFQATT and CDR2 SNEGSKA (reference sequence). The CDR3 length is 12 residues. Trimming took off 3 bases at V and 8 bases at J, with 11 bases between the two ends. CDR3 bases: TGCAGTGCTAGTTCAATCGGGCACATTCAGTACTTC. It codes for CSASSIGHIQYF.

This rearrangement joins TRBV10-3 to TRBJ2-7; no clear D. The germline V and J ends were trimmed by 8 bases and 4 bases, with 3 bases remaining between them. The germline CDR1 and CDR2 sequences are ENHRY and SYGVKD. CDR3 length equals 9 residues. This CDR3 is CAIVYEQYF. The DNA for the CDR3 is TGTGCCATCGTATACGAGCAGTACTTC.

In this sample, this clone turned up once. In nucleotides, the CDR3 is TGTGCCAGCAGCCCGAAAACGGGAACAGGGAGATACCAAGAGACCCAGTACTTC. Translation: CASSPKTGTGRYQETQYF. The chain uses TRBV7-9 and TRBJ2-5; perhaps TRBD1 as D (6 bases). Germline assignment: CDR1 SEHNR and CDR2 FQNEAQ (reference sequence). The germline V and J ends were trimmed by 5 bases and 0 bases, with 22 bases remaining between them. The CDR3 consists of 18 residues.

V and J are TRBV27 and TRBJ2-5; D might be TRBD1 (5 bases). The CDR3 is 15 amino acids. The germline V and J ends were trimmed by 4 bases and 5 bases, with 17 bases remaining between them. Germline lookup yields CDR1 MNHEY and CDR2 SMNVEV (reference sequence). The CDR3 coding sequence is TGTGCCAGCAGTTCTCCCCAGGGCTCGGGTGAGACCCAGTACTTC. Amino acids: CASSSPQGSGETQYF.